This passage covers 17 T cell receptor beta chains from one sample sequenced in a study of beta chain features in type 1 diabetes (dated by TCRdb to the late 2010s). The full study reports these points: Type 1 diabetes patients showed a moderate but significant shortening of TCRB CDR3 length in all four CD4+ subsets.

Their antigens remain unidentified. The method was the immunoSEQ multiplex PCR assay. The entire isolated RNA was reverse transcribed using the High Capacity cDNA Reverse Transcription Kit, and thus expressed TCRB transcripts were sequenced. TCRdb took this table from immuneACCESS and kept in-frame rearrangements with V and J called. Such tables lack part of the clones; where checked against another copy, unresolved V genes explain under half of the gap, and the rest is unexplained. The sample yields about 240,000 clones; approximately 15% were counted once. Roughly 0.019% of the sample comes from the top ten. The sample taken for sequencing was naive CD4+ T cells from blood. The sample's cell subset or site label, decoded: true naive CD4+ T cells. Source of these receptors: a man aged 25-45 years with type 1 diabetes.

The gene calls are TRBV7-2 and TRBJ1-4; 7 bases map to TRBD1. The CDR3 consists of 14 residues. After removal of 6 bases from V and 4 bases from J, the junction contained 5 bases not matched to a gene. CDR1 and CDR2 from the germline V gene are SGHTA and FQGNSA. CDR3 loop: CASSGDSINEKLFF. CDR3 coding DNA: TGTGCCAGCAGTGGGGACAGCATTAATGAAAAACTGTTTTTT.

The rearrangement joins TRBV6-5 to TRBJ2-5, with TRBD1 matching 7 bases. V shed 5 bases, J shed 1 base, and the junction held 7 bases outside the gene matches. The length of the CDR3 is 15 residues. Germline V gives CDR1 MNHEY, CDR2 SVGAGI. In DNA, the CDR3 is TGTGCCAGCAGTCTCCAGACAGGGACCCAAGAGACCCAGTACTTC. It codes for CASSLQTGTQETQYF.

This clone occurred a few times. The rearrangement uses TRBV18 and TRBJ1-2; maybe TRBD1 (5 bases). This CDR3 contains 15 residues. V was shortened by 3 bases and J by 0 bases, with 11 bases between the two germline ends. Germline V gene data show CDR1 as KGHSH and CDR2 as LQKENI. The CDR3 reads CASSPDNHPNYGYTF. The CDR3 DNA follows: TGTGCCAGCTCACCGGACAACCATCCTAACTATGGCTACACCTTC.

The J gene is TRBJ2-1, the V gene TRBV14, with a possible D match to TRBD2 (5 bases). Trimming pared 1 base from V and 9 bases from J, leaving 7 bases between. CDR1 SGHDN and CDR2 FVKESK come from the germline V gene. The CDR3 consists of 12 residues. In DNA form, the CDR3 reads TGTGCCAGCAGCCAAGCGGGGTTTGAGCAGTTCTTC. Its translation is CASSQAGFEQFF.

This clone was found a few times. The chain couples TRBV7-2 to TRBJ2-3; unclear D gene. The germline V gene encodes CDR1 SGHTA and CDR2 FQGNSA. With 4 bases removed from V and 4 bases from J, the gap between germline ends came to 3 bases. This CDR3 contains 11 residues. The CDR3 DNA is TGTGCCAGCAGCTCCGCAGATACGCAGTATTTT. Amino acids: CASSSADTQYF.

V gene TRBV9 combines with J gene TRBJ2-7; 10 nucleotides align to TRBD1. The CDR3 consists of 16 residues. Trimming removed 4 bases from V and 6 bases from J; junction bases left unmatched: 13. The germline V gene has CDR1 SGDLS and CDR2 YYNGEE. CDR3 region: CASSPREGTGAREQYF. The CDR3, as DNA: TGTGCCAGCAGCCCCCGGGAAGGGACAGGGGCACGCGAGCAGTACTTC.

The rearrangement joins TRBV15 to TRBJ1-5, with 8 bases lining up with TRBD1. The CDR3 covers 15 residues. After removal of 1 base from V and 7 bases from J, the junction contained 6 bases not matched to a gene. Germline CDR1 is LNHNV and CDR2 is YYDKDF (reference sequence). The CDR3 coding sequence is TGTGCCACCAGCAGAGTGGCGGCAGGGGGCCAGCCCCAGCATTTT. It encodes CATSRVAAGGQPQHF.

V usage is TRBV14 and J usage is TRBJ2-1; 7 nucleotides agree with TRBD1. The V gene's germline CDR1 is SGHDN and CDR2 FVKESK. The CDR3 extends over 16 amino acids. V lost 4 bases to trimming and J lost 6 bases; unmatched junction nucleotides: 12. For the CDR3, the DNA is TGTGCCAGCAGCCTCTTCCGGACAGGATTATCCAATGAGCAGTTCTTC. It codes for CASSLFRTGLSNEQFF. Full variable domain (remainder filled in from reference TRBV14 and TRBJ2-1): EAGVTQFPSHSVIEKGQTVTLRCDPISGHDNLYWYRRVMGKEIKFLLHFVKESKQDESGMPNNRFLAERTGGTYSTLKVQPAELEDSGVYFCASSLFRTGLSNEQFFGPGTRLTVL.

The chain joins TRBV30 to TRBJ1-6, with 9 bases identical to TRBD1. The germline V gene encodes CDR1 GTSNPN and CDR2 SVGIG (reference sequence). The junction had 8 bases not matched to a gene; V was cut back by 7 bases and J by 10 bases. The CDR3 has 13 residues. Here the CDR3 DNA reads TGTGCCTTAACCGGGACAGGGCTCTCACCCCTCCACTTT. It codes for CALTGTGLSPLHF.

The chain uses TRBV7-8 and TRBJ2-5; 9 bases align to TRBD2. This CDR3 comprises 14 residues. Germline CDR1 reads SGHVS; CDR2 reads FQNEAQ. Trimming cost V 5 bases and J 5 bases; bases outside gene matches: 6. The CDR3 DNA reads TGTGCCAGCAGCCCCGGGACTAGCATGGAGACCCAGTACTTC. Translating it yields CASSPGTSMETQYF. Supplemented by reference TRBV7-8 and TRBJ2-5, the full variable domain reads GAGVSQSPRYKVAKRGQDVALRCDPISGHVSLFWYQQALGQGPEFLTYFQNEAQLDKSGLPSDRFFAERPEGSVSTLKIQRTQQEDSAVYLCASSPGTSMETQYFGPGTRLLVL.

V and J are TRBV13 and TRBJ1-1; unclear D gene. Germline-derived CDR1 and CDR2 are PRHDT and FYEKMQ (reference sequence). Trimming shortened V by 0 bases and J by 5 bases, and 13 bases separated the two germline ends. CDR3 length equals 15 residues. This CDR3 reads CASSLGGQRPTEAFF. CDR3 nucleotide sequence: TGTGCCAGCAGCTTAGGTGGGCAGAGACCTACTGAAGCTTTCTTT.

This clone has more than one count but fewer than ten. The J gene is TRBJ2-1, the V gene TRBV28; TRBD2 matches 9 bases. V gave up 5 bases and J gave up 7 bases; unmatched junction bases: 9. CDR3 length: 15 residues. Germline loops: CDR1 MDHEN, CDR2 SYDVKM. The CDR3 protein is CASSLAGTGGNEQFF. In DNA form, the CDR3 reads TGTGCCAGCAGTCTAGCGGGAACCGGAGGAAATGAGCAGTTCTTC.

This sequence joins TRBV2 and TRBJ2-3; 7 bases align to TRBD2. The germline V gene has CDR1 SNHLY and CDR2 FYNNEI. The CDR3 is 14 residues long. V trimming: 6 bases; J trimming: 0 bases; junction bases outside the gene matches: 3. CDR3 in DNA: TGTGCCAGCAGGCGGGGGTCTAGCACAGATACGCAGTATTTT. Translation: CASRRGSSTDTQYF.

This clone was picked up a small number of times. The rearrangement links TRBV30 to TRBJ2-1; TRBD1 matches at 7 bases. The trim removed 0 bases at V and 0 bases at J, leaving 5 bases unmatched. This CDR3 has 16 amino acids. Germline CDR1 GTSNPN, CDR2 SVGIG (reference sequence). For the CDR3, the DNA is TGTGCCTGGAGTGTCCGCCGGACAGGCTCCTACAATGAGCAGTTCTTC. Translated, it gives CAWSVRRTGSYNEQFF. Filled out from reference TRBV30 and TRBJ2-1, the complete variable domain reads SQTIHQWPATLVQPVGSPLSLECTVEGTSNPNLYWYRQAAGRGLQLLFYSVGIGQISSEVPQNLSASRPQDRQFILSSKKLLLSDSGFYLCAWSVRRTGSYNEQFFGPGTRLTVL.

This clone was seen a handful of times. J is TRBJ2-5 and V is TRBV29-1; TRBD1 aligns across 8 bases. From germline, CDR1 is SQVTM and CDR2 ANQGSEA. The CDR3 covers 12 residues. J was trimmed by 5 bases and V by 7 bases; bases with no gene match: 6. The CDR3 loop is CSAGQGIETQYF. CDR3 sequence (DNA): TGCAGCGCCGGACAGGGAATTGAGACCCAGTACTTC.

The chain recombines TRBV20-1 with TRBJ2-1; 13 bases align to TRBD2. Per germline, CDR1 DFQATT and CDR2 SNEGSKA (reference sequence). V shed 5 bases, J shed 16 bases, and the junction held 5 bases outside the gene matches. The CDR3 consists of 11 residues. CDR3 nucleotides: TGCAGTGCTCTGGGACTAGCGGGAAACTTCTTC. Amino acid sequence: CSALGLAGNFF.

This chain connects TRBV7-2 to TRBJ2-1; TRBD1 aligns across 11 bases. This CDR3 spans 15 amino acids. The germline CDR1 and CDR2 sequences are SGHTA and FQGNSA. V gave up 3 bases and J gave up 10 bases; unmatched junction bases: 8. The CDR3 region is CASSFNPGQGVEQFF. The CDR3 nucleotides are TGTGCCAGCAGCTTCAATCCGGGACAGGGGGTGGAGCAGTTCTTC.